The text below deals with one T cell receptor beta chain. This sample is drawn from a study of OX40 agonist ivuxolimab in advanced cancers. This table comes from immunoSEQ multiplex PCR, and its TCRdb copy is limited to in-frame clones, with some not included. The sample lists 37,000 or so clones; about 88% were seen once. CDR1 is LNHDA and CDR2 is SQIVND in the germline V gene (reference sequence). Between the trimmed V and J ends, which lost 6 bases and 0 bases, there was a span of 9 bases. The CDR3 loop spans 14 amino acids. Material: CD4+ or CD8+ T cells sorted from blood, obtained in a trial of the OX40 agonist ivuxolimab. The source is an adult with an advanced solid tumor such as melanoma, head and neck, liver or kidney cancer. V is TRBV19 and J is TRBJ1-3; possibly TRBD1 for D (6 bases). Here the CDR3 DNA reads TGTGCCAGTAGCCCAGGGGACTCTGGAAACACCATATATTTT. Translated, it gives CASSPGDSGNTIYF.